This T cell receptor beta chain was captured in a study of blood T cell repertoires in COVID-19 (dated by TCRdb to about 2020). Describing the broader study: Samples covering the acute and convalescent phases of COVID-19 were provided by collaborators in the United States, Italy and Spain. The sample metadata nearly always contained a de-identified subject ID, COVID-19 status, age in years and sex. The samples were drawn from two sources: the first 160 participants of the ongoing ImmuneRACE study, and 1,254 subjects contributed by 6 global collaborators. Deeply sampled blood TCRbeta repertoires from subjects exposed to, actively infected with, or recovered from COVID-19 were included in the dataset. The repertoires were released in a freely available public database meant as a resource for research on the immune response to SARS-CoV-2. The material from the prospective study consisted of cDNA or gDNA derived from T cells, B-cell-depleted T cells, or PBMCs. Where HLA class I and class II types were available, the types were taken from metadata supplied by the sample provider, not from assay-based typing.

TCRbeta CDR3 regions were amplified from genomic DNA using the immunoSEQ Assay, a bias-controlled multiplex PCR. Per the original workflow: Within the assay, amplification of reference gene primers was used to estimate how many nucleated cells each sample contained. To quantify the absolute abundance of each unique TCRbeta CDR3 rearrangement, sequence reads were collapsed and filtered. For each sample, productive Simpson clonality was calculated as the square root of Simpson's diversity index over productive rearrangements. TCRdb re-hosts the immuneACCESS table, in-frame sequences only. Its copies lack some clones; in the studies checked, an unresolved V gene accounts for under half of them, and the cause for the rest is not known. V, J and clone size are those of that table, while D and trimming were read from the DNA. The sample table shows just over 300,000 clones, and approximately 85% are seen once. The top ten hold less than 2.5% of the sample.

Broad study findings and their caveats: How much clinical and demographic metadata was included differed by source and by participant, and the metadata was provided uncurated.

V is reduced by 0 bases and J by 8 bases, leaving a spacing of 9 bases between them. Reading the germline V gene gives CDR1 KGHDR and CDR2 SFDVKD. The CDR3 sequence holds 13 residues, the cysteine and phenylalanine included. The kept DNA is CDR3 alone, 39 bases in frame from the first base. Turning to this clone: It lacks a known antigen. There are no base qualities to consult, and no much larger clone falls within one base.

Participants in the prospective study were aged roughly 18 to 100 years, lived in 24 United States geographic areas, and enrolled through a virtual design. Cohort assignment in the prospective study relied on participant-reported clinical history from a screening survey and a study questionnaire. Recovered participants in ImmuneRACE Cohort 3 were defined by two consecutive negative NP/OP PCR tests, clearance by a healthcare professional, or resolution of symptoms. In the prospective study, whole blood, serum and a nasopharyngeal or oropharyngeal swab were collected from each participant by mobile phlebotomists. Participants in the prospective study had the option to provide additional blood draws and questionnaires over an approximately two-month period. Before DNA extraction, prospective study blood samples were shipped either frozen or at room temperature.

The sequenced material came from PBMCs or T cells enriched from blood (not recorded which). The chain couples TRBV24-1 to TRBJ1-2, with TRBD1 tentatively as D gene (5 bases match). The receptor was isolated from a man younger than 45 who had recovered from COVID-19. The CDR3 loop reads CATSDLTGKGYTF. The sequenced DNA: TGTGCCACCAGTGATTTGACAGGAAAAGGCTACACCTTC.